This T cell receptor (beta chain) was profiled in a study of T cell clonotyping in hematopoietic cell transplantation (dated by TCRdb to the early 2020s). Regarding the research as a whole: A total of roughly 150 blood samples were collected in the study from 35 consecutive transplant recipients and their related donors. Patient recruitment ran from 2015 to January 2017, and follow-up continued until late 2020 or death.

Comment on this clone: Which antigen it targets is not known. No base-level quality is on record; no much larger clone is a single base apart.

TCR beta CDR3 regions were amplified from genomic DNA with the immunoSEQ assay, a bias-controlled multiplex PCR using V- and J-specific primers. A second PCR step added a proprietary barcode and Illumina adapter sequences to the CDR3 amplicons. An Illumina MiSeq instrument was used to sequence the CDR3 libraries. The original pipeline was this. Export and quality control were done with immunoSEQ Analyzer 3.0, while downstream analyses used R Bioconductor and Immunarch. Repertoire metrics were calculated using only productive rearrangements within the normalized downsampled data set. In the normalized cohort, a clonotype counted as pathologically expanded if the clonotype was larger than 5 templates. The Inverse Simpson Index served as the measure of repertoire diversity. CMV-specificity analyses were carried out on the non-normalized data set to capture all clonotypes. The clones in this table, taken by TCRdb from immuneACCESS, are in-frame only. Not every clone is retained; where verified, under half of the shortfall comes from an unresolved V gene, and the cause of the rest is unknown. That table gives V, J and clone size, and the DNA gave D and trimming. The sample table lists about 18,000 clones, roughly 80% of them with a count of one. Of the sample, roughly 15% falls within the top ten clones.

Overall results and qualifications from the work: After transplant, TCR diversity in recipients dropped, and pathologically expanded clonotypes climbed progressively between day 30 and day 180. Broader posttransplant TCR repertoire diversity was predicted by donor and pretransplant recipient Inverse Simpson Index values. Only a small fraction of recipient repertoires overlapped donor repertoires, with over 97% appearing de novo at the given depth. The sample size was limited and the cells went unsorted, which meant the CD4 and CD8 repertoire contributions could not be told apart.

For TCR beta sequencing, blood samples came from the related transplant donors. Nuclei Lysis Solution was used to extract genomic DNA from fresh or cryopreserved unfractionated peripheral blood mononuclear cells. The CDR3 numbers 16 residues from cysteine through phenylalanine. The DNA shown is the 48-base CDR3, in frame from base 1. V was cut back by 3 bases and J by 3 bases, leaving a gap of 17 bases between them. The germline V gene (reference sequence) yields LNHDA for CDR1 and SQIVND for CDR2. The V gene is TRBV19 and the J gene is TRBJ1-2, with no confidently assigned D gene. The TCR comes from a man aged 60-69 years in good health. Some clones in this sample may be carry-over from other donors' samples. The specimen was peripheral blood mononuclear cells. The encoded CDR3 is CASSIDETRSYYGYTF. The DNA sequence is as follows: TGTGCCAGTAGTATTGATGAGACAAGAAGTTACTATGGCTACACCTTC. Extended through the reference TRBV19 and TRBJ1-2 proteins, this CDR3 yields the full variable domain: DGGITQSPKYLFRKEGQNVTLSCEQNLNHDAMYWYRQDPGQGLRLIYYSQIVNDFQKGDIAEGYSVSREKKESFPLTVTSAQKNPTAFYLCASSIDETRSYYGYTFGSGTRLTVV.